This T cell receptor beta chain appears in the sequencing data of a study of blood T cell repertoires in COVID-19. Using immunoSEQ multiplex PCR, the repertoire was profiled, and TCRdb retains in-frame clones only, with some absent. The sample has about 220,000 clones; over 75% are singletons. The age range of participants was about 18 to 90 years, with residence in about two dozen US areas. The sequencing input was PBMCs or T cells enriched from blood (not recorded which). This sequence originates from a woman aged 60-70 years who had recovered from COVID-19.

CDR3 nucleotides: TGCAGCGTTGAAGATCTAGCGTCAGATACGCAGTATTTT. Translating gives CSVEDLASDTQYF. V is TRBV29-1 and J is TRBJ2-3; D possibly corresponds to TRBD2 (6 bases). V lost 0 bases and J lost 4, with 8 bases in between. The CDR3 is 13 amino acids. From germline, CDR1 is SQVTM and CDR2 ANQGSEA.